This entry describes one T cell receptor (beta chain). Its specificity is unknown. The donors were adults (healthy and HIV-negative) with no recent acute infections or vaccinations. Repertoires were generated with immunoSEQ multiplex PCR, while TCRdb's copy carries only in-frame clones and drops some. The table has around 2.3 million clones, 90% to 96% seen once; the top ten hold roughly 0.13%. The data belong to a study of shared clonotypes between healthy human individuals. Overall study results and limits: Memory subsets generally showed smaller estimated richness than naive subsets did.

This clonotype was obtained from a man aged 18 to 29 in good health. The sample was naive CD4+ T cells sorted from blood. Subset in this sample: CD45RA+ positively selected.

The DNA of the CDR3 is TGTGCCAGCAGCTTGTCAGGGGCTAAGAGCACAGATACGCAGTATTTT. As protein: CASSLSGAKSTDTQYF. The chain carries TRBV5-4 and TRBJ2-3; possibly TRBD1 for D (6 bases). CDR3 size: 16 residues. Germline loops: CDR1 SGHNT, CDR2 YYREEE (reference sequence). Between the trimmed V and J ends, which lost 1 base and 0 bases, there was a span of 12 bases.